Each of the 6 T cell receptor beta chains below was sequenced from the same sample in a study of blood T cell repertoires in COVID-19. Some clones are missing from TCRdb's copy, which holds only in-frame ones; the method was immunoSEQ multiplex PCR. The table has 40,000 or so clones, just under 85% seen once. The sample comprised peripheral blood. Receptors originate from a man in his forties or fifties with active COVID-19.

The chain is built from TRBV2 and TRBJ1-6; D gene uncertain. The CDR3 length is 13 residues. Trimming pared 6 bases from V and 7 bases from J, leaving 10 bases between. Germline V CDR1 and CDR2: SNHLY, FYNNEI. This chain's CDR3 is CASRIVLNSPLHF. In DNA, the CDR3 is TGTGCCAGCAGAATTGTACTCAATTCACCCCTCCACTTT.

The rearrangement joins TRBV12-3 or TRBV12-4 to TRBJ1-2; D is possibly TRBD1 (6 bases). This CDR3 comprises 12 residues. V was trimmed by 6 bases and J by 7 bases, leaving 12 bases between them. The CDR3 region has the DNA TGTGCCAGCAGCCGCACAGGGTTTGGCTACACCTTC. This encodes CASSRTGFGYTF.

This chain joins TRBV5-4 and TRBJ2-7; 14 nucleotides align to TRBD2. The V segment lost 4 bases and the J segment 7 bases; nucleotides outside the gene matches: 1. Per the germline V gene, CDR1 is SGHNT and CDR2 is YYREEE (reference sequence). The CDR3 spans 13 residues. The CDR3 spells CASSGTSGGEQYF. The CDR3 DNA reads as TGTGCCAGCAGCGGGACTAGCGGGGGAGAGCAGTACTTC.

In this sample, this clone turned up once. The chain couples TRBV9 to TRBJ1-3; D remains unclear. CDR1 is SGDLS, CDR2 YYNGEE, per germline. There are 14 residues in the CDR3. The V end was cut by 0 bases, the J end by 0 bases, with 4 bases between. This chain's CDR3 is CASSVGLSGNTIYF. DNA for the CDR3: TGTGCCAGCAGCGTAGGGCTCTCTGGAAACACCATATATTTT.

V and J are TRBV4-3 and TRBJ1-5, with 8 bases that match TRBD1. Germline V gives CDR1 LGHNA, CDR2 YSLEER. The V segment lost 0 bases and the J segment 4 bases; nucleotides outside the gene matches: 5. CDR3 length: 16 residues. The CDR3, as DNA: TGCGCCAGCAGCCAAGATAGGACAGGGAGGAATCAGCCCCAGCATTTT. It specifies CASSQDRTGRNQPQHF.

The V gene is TRBV7-8, the J gene TRBJ2-7; no definite D call. The CDR3 runs to 15 residues. Trimming took off 5 bases at V and 2 bases at J, with 16 bases between the two ends. The germline V gene encodes CDR1 SGHVS and CDR2 FQNEAQ. CDR3 protein: CASSHIFDGAYEQYF. CDR3 nucleotides: TGTGCCAGCAGCCACATATTTGACGGAGCCTACGAGCAGTACTTC.